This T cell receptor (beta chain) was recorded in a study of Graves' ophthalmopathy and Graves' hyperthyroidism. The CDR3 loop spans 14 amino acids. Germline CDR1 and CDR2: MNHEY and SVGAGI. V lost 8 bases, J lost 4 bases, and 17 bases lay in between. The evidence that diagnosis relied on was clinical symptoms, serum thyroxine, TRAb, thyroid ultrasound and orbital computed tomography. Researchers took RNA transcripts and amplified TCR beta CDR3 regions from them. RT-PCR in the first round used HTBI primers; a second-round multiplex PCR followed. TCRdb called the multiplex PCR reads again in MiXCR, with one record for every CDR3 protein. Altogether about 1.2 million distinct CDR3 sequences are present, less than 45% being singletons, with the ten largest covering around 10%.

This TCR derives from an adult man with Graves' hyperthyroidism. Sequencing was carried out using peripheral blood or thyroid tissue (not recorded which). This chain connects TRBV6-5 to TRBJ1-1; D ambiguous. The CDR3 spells CASADPVGSTEAFF. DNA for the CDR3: TGTGCCAGCGCGGATCCAGTTGGGAGCACTGAAGCTTTCTTT.